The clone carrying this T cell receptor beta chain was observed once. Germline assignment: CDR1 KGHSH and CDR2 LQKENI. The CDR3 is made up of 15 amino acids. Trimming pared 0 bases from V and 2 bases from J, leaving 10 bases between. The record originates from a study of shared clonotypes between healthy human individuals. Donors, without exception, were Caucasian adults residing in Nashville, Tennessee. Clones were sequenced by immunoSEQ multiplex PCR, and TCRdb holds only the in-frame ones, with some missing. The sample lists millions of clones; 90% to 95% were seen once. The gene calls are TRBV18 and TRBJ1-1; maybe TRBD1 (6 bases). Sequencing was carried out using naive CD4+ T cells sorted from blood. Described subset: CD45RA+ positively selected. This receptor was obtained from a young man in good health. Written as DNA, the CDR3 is TGTGCCAGCTCACCACCGGACAGATTCAACACTGAAGCTTTCTTT. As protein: CASSPPDRFNTEAFF.